These T cell receptor beta chains were read from a single sample in a study of OX40 agonist ivuxolimab in advanced cancers. Libraries were prepared by immunoSEQ multiplex PCR; TCRdb keeps only in-frame clonotypes and omits some of them. The repertoire consists of tens of thousands of clones, with approximately 84% occurring once and the leading ten covering around 12%. Sequenced here: CD4+ or CD8+ T cells sorted from blood, sampled in a trial of the OX40 agonist ivuxolimab. All receptors come from an adult with an advanced solid tumor such as melanoma, head and neck, liver or kidney cancer. Both conserved end residues are part of each CDR3. Fields, in order: V gene, clone size, J gene, D gene, CDR3 protein, CDR3 DNA. D genes are given only for firm matches. Rows give clone size only sometimes, using once, few, many, or a class for an expanded clone.

>TRBV19|once|TRBJ2-7|-
CASSIAGAVNYEQYF
TGTGCCAGTAGTATAGCCGGGGCGGTAAACTACGAGCAGTACTTC
>TRBV19|-|TRBJ2-7|-
CASSSRETGPYEQYF
TGTGCCAGTAGTAGTCGCGAGACAGGACCCTACGAGCAGTACTTC
>TRBV6-5|-|TRBJ2-5|TRBD2
CASSWRTSGSWETQYF
TGTGCCAGCAGTTGGAGGACTAGCGGGAGTTGGGAGACCCAGTACTTC
>TRBV6-1|-|TRBJ2-7|-
CASSEEGIGMDDEQYF
TGTGCCAGCAGTGAGGAGGGGATTGGGATGGACGACGAGCAGTACTTC
>TRBV5-6|-|TRBJ1-2|TRBD1
CASSLGTGGAIGYTF
TGTGCCAGCAGCTTGGGGACAGGGGGCGCGATTGGCTACACCTTC
>TRBV7-9|-|TRBJ2-7|-
CASSPRTEYYEQYF
TGTGCCAGCAGCCCCCGGACGGAATACTACGAGCAGTACTTC
>TRBV9|-|TRBJ2-2|-
CASTGVGGELFF
TGTGCCAGCACGGGGGTGGGCGGGGAGCTGTTTTTT
>TRBV4-1|-|TRBJ1-1|-
CASSQESQAEAFF
TGCGCCAGCAGCCAAGAGTCGCAGGCTGAAGCTTTCTTT
>TRBV28|-|TRBJ2-7|-
CASSFQGISYEQYF
TGTGCCAGCAGTTTCCAGGGGATCTCCTACGAGCAGTACTTC
>TRBV27|once|TRBJ2-7|-
CASSSLGAGGSGEQYF
TGTGCCAGCAGTTCCCTAGGGGCCGGGGGCTCGGGCGAGCAGTACTTC
>TRBV30|-|TRBJ2-3|-
CAWSVGNPDTQYF
TGTGCCTGGAGTGTGGGGAATCCAGATACGCAGTATTTT
>TRBV20-1|-|TRBJ2-1|-
CSASHSNEQFF
TGCAGTGCTAGCCACAGTAACGAGCAGTTCTTC
>TRBV28|-|TRBJ1-1|-
CASSSWRPRAGGNEAFF
TGTGCCAGCAGTTCATGGCGGCCCAGGGCAGGTGGGAATGAAGCTTTCTTT
>TRBV4-3|-|TRBJ2-1|-
CASSRTPGVGNEQFF
TGCGCCAGCAGCCGGACGCCCGGGGTTGGCAATGAGCAGTTCTTC
>TRBV27|-|TRBJ2-7|-
CASAEGVTYEQYF
TGTGCCAGCGCCGAGGGGGTTACCTACGAGCAGTACTTC
>TRBV30|-|TRBJ1-5|-
CAWSEGFGNQPQHF
TGTGCCTGGAGTGAAGGATTTGGTAATCAGCCCCAGCATTTT
>TRBV5-6|once|TRBJ2-7|TRBD1
CASSWGTGSREQYF
TGTGCCAGCAGCTGGGGGACAGGGAGTAGGGAGCAGTACTTC
>TRBV6-6|-|TRBJ1-4|-
CASSNRGRTNEKLFF
TGTGCCAGCAGCAACAGAGGGAGGACTAATGAAAAACTGTTTTTT
>TRBV7-9|-|TRBJ2-1|TRBD2
CASSSGLSYNEQFF
TGTGCCAGCAGCTCGGGACTATCATACAATGAGCAGTTCTTC
>TRBV5-1|once|TRBJ1-1|-
CASSLGDMNTEAFF
TGCGCCAGCAGCTTGGGAGACATGAACACTGAAGCTTTCTTT
>TRBV4-3|-|TRBJ1-1|-
CASSQGSGVQAFF
TGCGCCAGCAGCCAAGGGTCGGGGGTTCAGGCTTTCTTT
>TRBV5-1|-|TRBJ2-3|TRBD1
CASRPWTGGADTQYF
TGCGCCAGCAGACCGTGGACAGGGGGTGCGGATACGCAGTATTTT
>TRBV30|-|TRBJ2-1|-
CAWSTRMGNEQFF
TGTGCCTGGAGTACCCGTATGGGGAATGAGCAGTTCTTC
>TRBV7-3|-|TRBJ2-3|-
CASSSGQPDTQYF
TGTGCCAGCAGCTCTGGACAGCCAGATACGCAGTATTTT
>TRBV13|-|TRBJ2-7|-
CASSLGQSFSYEQYF
TGTGCCAGCAGCTTAGGGCAGTCCTTCTCCTACGAGCAGTACTTC
>TRBV5-1|-|TRBJ2-7|TRBD1
CASSLWTGGPYEQYF
TGCGCCAGCAGCCTGTGGACAGGGGGCCCCTACGAGCAGTACTTC
>TRBV27|-|TRBJ1-1|-
CASSLSAGANTEAFF
TGTGCCAGCAGTTTATCCGCGGGCGCGAACACTGAAGCTTTCTTT
>TRBV5-1|-|TRBJ2-2|TRBD2
CASSPWAGGRPNTGELFF
TGCGCCAGCAGCCCATGGGCGGGGGGGCGCCCGAACACCGGGGAGCTGTTTTTT
>TRBV7-9|once|TRBJ2-3|TRBD1
CASSPGTGWGTDTQYF
TGTGCCAGCAGCCCCGGGACAGGCTGGGGCACAGATACGCAGTATTTT
>TRBV30|once|TRBJ2-2|-
CAWRTVNTGELFF
TGTGCCTGGAGGACAGTGAACACCGGGGAGCTGTTTTTT
>TRBV7-6|-|TRBJ2-1|TRBD1
CASSFGPGTENNEQFF
TGTGCCAGCAGCTTCGGTCCCGGGACAGAGAACAATGAGCAGTTCTTC
>TRBV25-1|-|TRBJ1-5|-
CASSDSGQFEEPQHF
TGTGCCAGCAGTGATTCCGGACAGTTTGAGGAGCCCCAGCATTTT
>TRBV7-3|-|TRBJ2-7|TRBD1
CASSLTGTGVYEQYF
TGTGCCAGCAGCTTAACAGGGACAGGGGTCTACGAGCAGTACTTC
>TRBV4-1|once|TRBJ1-1|-
CASSQEGALNTEAFF
TGCGCCAGCAGCCAAGAAGGGGCGTTGAACACTGAAGCTTTCTTT
>TRBV28|-|TRBJ2-7|TRBD1
CASRPGTGDFYEQYF
TGTGCCAGCCGACCGGGGACAGGAGACTTCTACGAGCAGTACTTC
>TRBV7-8|-|TRBJ2-7|-
CASSLVSGSNEQYF
TGTGCCAGCAGCTTAGTGTCCGGGAGCAACGAGCAGTACTTC
>TRBV9|once|TRBJ1-1|TRBD1
CASSVTTGGTEAFF
TGTGCCAGCAGCGTAACAACAGGGGGCACTGAAGCTTTCTTT
>TRBV30|-|TRBJ1-5|-
CAWSVGGPNQPQHF
TGTGCCTGGAGTGTGGGGGGACCGAATCAGCCCCAGCATTTT
>TRBV28|medium-sized|TRBJ1-2|-
CASSPTSDYGYTF
TGTGCCAGCAGTCCGACATCGGACTATGGCTACACCTTC
>TRBV2|-|TRBJ2-1|-
CASGTYNEQFF
TGTGCCAGCGGGACCTACAATGAGCAGTTCTTC
>TRBV21-1|few|TRBJ1-5|-
CASKVLWAAGNQPQHF
-
>TRBV19|-|TRBJ2-7|TRBD2
CASSIGPGLAWEQYF
TGTGCCAGTAGTATAGGACCGGGACTAGCGTGGGAGCAGTACTTC
>TRBV5-6|-|TRBJ2-3|-
CASSWGRATDTQYF
TGTGCCAGCAGCTGGGGGAGAGCCACAGATACGCAGTATTTT
>TRBV19|few|TRBJ2-5|TRBD1
CASSMDRVGEETQYF
TGTGCCAGTAGTATGGACAGGGTGGGGGAAGAGACCCAGTACTTC
>TRBV28|-|TRBJ2-7|-
CASINTGTYEQYF
TGTGCCAGCATCAATACAGGGACGTACGAGCAGTACTTC
>TRBV9|-|TRBJ2-1|TRBD1
CASSARQGDYNEQFF
TGTGCCAGCAGCGCCCGACAGGGGGACTACAATGAGCAGTTCTTC
>TRBV9|-|TRBJ2-7|-
CASSVAASSYEQYF
TGTGCCAGCAGCGTAGCGGCGTCCTCCTACGAGCAGTACTTC
>TRBV23-1|-|TRBJ1-5|-
CASSQARDGNQPQHF
TGCGCCAGCAGTCAAGCACGGGACGGCAATCAGCCCCAGCATTTT
>TRBV27|-|TRBJ2-7|-
CASSFSREGYEQYF
TGTGCCAGCAGTTTTAGTAGGGAAGGGTACGAGCAGTACTTC
>TRBV2|-|TRBJ2-5|TRBD1
CASSPAWTGQETQYF
TGTGCCAGCAGCCCCGCTTGGACAGGTCAAGAGACCCAGTACTTC
>TRBV7-9|-|TRBJ1-2|-
CASSLPTHYGYTF
TGTGCCAGCAGCTTACCCACCCACTATGGCTACACCTTC
>TRBV4-3|-|TRBJ2-7|-
CASSLTWELGYEQYF
TGCGCCAGCAGCCTAACATGGGAGTTAGGCTACGAGCAGTACTTC
>TRBV4-2|-|TRBJ1-1|-
CASSQAGPLAEAFF
TGTGCCAGCAGCCAAGCGGGACCGTTGGCTGAAGCTTTCTTT
>TRBV7-6|-|TRBJ2-3|-
CASSHSAESTDTQYF
TGTGCCAGCAGCCATTCCGCTGAAAGCACAGATACGCAGTATTTT